Below, 23 T cell receptor beta chains from the same sample are listed, as sequenced in a study of blood T cell repertoires in COVID-19. Only in-frame clones appear in the TCRdb table, and some are missing; sequencing was by immunoSEQ multiplex PCR. There are 200,000 to 300,000 clones in the sample; roughly 87% occur only once, and around 2.6% lies in the top ten. Sequencing was carried out using PBMCs or T cells enriched from blood (not recorded which). The source of these receptors is a woman in her twenties or thirties with acute COVID-19.

This rearrangement joins TRBV5-8 to TRBJ2-2; D unclear. This CDR3 spans 10 amino acids. The V end was cut by 7 bases, the J end by 6 bases, with 4 bases between. Germline V lookup: CDR1 SGHTS, CDR2 YDEGEE. CDR3 region: CASSSGELFF. The CDR3 nucleotides are TGTGCCAGCTCATCCGGGGAGCTGTTTTTT.

The chain employs TRBV4-1 and TRBJ2-1, with D maybe TRBD2 (6 bases). The V and J ends lost 3 bases and 8 bases respectively, with 17 bases between them. CDR1 and CDR2 (germline): MGHRA, YSYEKL. The CDR3 has 15 residues. CDR3 residues: CASSHSTGVLDEQFF. The CDR3 DNA reads TGCGCCAGCAGCCATTCCACGGGGGTTTTAGATGAGCAGTTCTTC.

This rearrangement joins TRBV5-4 to TRBJ1-2, with TRBD1 identical over 11 bases. Unmatched junction bases numbered 5, after V lost 5 bases and J lost 5 bases. Germline loops: CDR1 SGHNT, CDR2 YYREEE (reference sequence). This CDR3 region has 14 residues. The chain's CDR3 is CASRPGTGGYGYTF. CDR3 bases: TGTGCCAGCAGGCCCGGGACAGGGGGGTATGGCTACACCTTC.

The chain has TRBV9 and TRBJ1-2, with 8 bases that match TRBD1. V trimming: 4 bases; J trimming: 6 bases; junction bases outside the gene matches: 11. The CDR3 extends over 15 amino acids. Germline CDR1 and CDR2: SGDLS and YYNGEE. CDR3 sequence (DNA): TGTGCCAGCAGCTCCCCGGAACAGGGGGGAAATGGCTACACCTTC. It yields the protein CASSSPEQGGNGYTF. The full variable domain, in which reference TRBV9 and TRBJ1-2 provide the parts outside the CDR3, is DSGVTQTPKHLITATGQRVTLRCSPRSGDLSVYWYQQSLDQGLQFLIQYYNGEERAKGNILERFSAQQFPDLHSELNLSSLELGDSALYFCASSSPEQGGNGYTFGSGTRLTVV.

The rearrangement links TRBV6-1 to TRBJ1-5; 8 bases map to TRBD1. V trimming: 2 bases; J trimming: 5 bases; junction bases outside the gene matches: 2. The V gene's germline CDR1 is MNHNS and CDR2 SASEGT. This CDR3 region has 14 residues. In DNA form, the CDR3 reads TGTGCCAGCAGTGAAAACAGGGGGTATCAGCCCCAGCATTTT. Translated, it gives CASSENRGYQPQHF.

V and J are TRBV5-1 and TRBJ2-1; D is perhaps TRBD2 (5 bases). The CDR3 spans 16 residues. The germline V gene encodes CDR1 SGHRS and CDR2 YFSETQ. V lost 4 bases, J lost 4 bases, and 18 bases lay in between. CDR3 in DNA: TGCGCCAGCAGCGCCTCCCGGGGTCCCCCGTACAATGAGCAGTTCTTC. It specifies CASSASRGPPYNEQFF. The whole variable domain, remainder taken from reference TRBV5-1 and TRBJ2-1, is KAGVTQTPRYLIKTRGQQVTLSCSPISGHRSVSWYQQTPGQGLQFLFEYFSETQRNKGNFPGRFSGRQFSNSRSEMNVSTLELGDSALYLCASSASRGPPYNEQFFGPGTRLTVL.

CDR3 nucleotides: TGTGCCAGCAGCGTAGACGGGAATTCACCCCTCCACTTT. This sequence encodes CASSVDGNSPLHF. The V call is TRBV9, the J call TRBJ1-6; D remains unclear. Trimming shortened V by 0 bases and J by 7 bases, and 5 bases separated the two germline ends. This CDR3 contains 13 residues. Germline values: CDR1 SGDLS, CDR2 YYNGEE.

V usage is TRBV11-2 and J usage is TRBJ1-1, with D possibly being TRBD1 (6 bases). CDR1 and CDR2 (germline): SGHAT, FQNNGV. This CDR3 comprises 15 residues. V was cut by 0 bases and J by 0 bases, with 8 bases left in between. CDR3 protein: CASSLDRGMNTEAFF. DNA of the CDR3: TGTGCCAGCAGCTTAGATAGGGGGATGAACACTGAAGCTTTCTTT.

V and J are TRBV9 and TRBJ2-1; D perhaps matches TRBD2 (6 bases). The germline CDR1 and CDR2 sequences are SGDLS and YYNGEE. The V gene lost 0 bases and the J gene lost 5 bases, with 9 bases spanning the gap. The CDR3 runs to 14 residues. The CDR3 region has the DNA TGTGCCAGCAGCGTAGGCGGGGAGGACAATGAGCAGTTCTTC. Encoded protein: CASSVGGEDNEQFF.

A single count supports this clone. The chain employs TRBV6-5 and TRBJ2-7; 7 bases are a match to TRBD1. V shed 6 bases and J 2 bases; nucleotides not matched to a gene: 7. From germline, CDR1 is MNHEY and CDR2 SVGAGI. CDR3 length: 14 amino acids. The CDR3 spells CASSFTGATYEQYF. CDR3 nucleotides: TGTGCCAGCAGCTTCACAGGGGCCACCTACGAGCAGTACTTC.

The V and J genes are TRBV5-6 and TRBJ2-5, with 9 nucleotides matching TRBD1. The junction had 7 bases not matched to a gene; V was cut back by 5 bases and J by 5 bases. CDR1 SGHDT and CDR2 YYEEEE come from the germline V gene. The CDR3 length is 14 residues. The CDR3 protein is CASREQGAGETQYF. DNA of the CDR3: TGTGCCAGCAGGGAACAGGGGGCAGGGGAGACCCAGTACTTC.

The chain combines TRBV7-2 with TRBJ2-1; tentative D call: TRBD2 (7 bases). This CDR3 comprises 17 residues. The germline gives CDR1 SGHTA, CDR2 FQGNSA. The V gene lost 5 bases and the J gene lost 8 bases, with 25 bases spanning the gap. CDR3 coding DNA: TGTGCCAGCAGCCCGTTGGGGGGGGGCCGAATAGGGCATGAGCAGTTCTTC. It translates to CASSPLGGGRIGHEQFF.

V is TRBV20-1 and J is TRBJ2-2, with D unresolved. This CDR3 has 14 residues. With 3 bases removed from V and 3 bases from J, the gap between germline ends came to 11 bases. The germline gives CDR1 DFQATT, CDR2 SNEGSKA (reference sequence). The DNA for the CDR3 is TGCAGTGCTAGTCCCACGGCGGACACCGGGGAGCTGTTTTTT. Translation gives CSASPTADTGELFF.

CDR3 sequence reads: CSAQGQGLGNTIYF. DNA of the CDR3: TGCAGCGCCCAGGGACAGGGCCTTGGAAACACCATATATTTT. The chain couples TRBV29-1 to TRBJ1-3, with 9 bases lining up with TRBD1. Germline V gene sequence: CDR1 SQVTM, CDR2 ANQGSEA. The CDR3 consists of 14 residues. The V segment lost 7 bases and the J segment 3 bases; nucleotides outside the gene matches: 7.

The J gene is TRBJ2-2, the V gene TRBV18, with a weak D call TRBD1 (5 bases). The CDR3 covers 17 residues. Germline CDR1 KGHSH, CDR2 LQKENI. The germline V and J ends were trimmed by 0 bases and 6 bases, with 17 bases remaining between them. As DNA, the CDR3 is TGTGCCAGCTCACCACCGTCGGTTACTGCCAGGGCCGGGGAGCTGTTTTTT. Translating gives CASSPPSVTARAGELFF.

This rearrangement joins TRBV7-2 to TRBJ1-6; the D gene is possibly TRBD1 (5 bases). Trimming left V 1 base short and J 6 bases short, with 10 bases between. Germline assignment: CDR1 SGHTA and CDR2 FQGNSA. The CDR3 has 15 residues. This chain's CDR3 is CASSLVRGINSPLHF. CDR3 sequence (DNA): TGTGCCAGCAGCTTAGTTCGGGGGATTAATTCACCCCTCCACTTT.

The chain combines TRBV19 with TRBJ1-6; D not resolved. V lost 3 bases and J 7 bases, leaving 13 bases between the germline ends. This CDR3 contains 15 residues. Germline CDR1 reads LNHDA; CDR2 reads SQIVND (reference sequence). CDR3 protein: CASSIQYRRNSPLHF. The CDR3 nucleotides read TGTGCCAGTAGTATCCAGTACAGAAGAAATTCACCCCTCCACTTT.

The chain links TRBV19 to TRBJ1-4, with TRBD1 matching 7 bases. The CDR3 has 14 amino acids. V lost 5 bases to trimming and J lost 8 bases; unmatched junction nucleotides: 8. Germline lookup yields CDR1 LNHDA and CDR2 SQIVND (reference sequence). The CDR3 DNA follows: TGTGCCAGTAGTCAGGGGGGAGGTTACGAAAAACTGTTTTTT. It codes for CASSQGGGYEKLFF.

This chain joins TRBV25-1 and TRBJ1-6, with 9 positions matching TRBD1. Germline CDR1 reads MGHDK; CDR2 reads SYGVNS. V was clipped by 8 bases and J by 0 bases; unmatched bases: 8. CDR3 length equals 17 residues. CDR3 sequence reads: CASQDRGDVSYNSPLHF. The CDR3 DNA reads TGTGCCAGCCAGGACAGGGGTGATGTCTCCTATAATTCACCCCTCCACTTT.

V usage is TRBV7-9 and J usage is TRBJ1-1; the D is unclear. V dropped 10 bases and J dropped 5 bases, with 14 bases sitting between them. CDR3 length: 12 amino acids. Germline V gene lookup returns CDR1 SEHNR and CDR2 FQNEAQ (reference sequence). CDR3 in DNA: TGTGCCACCACGGAGGGAAGTACTGAAGCTTTCTTT. It translates to CATTEGSTEAFF.

The rearrangement uses TRBV7-9 and TRBJ2-2; D perhaps matches TRBD1 (6 bases). CDR1 and CDR2 (germline): SEHNR, FQNEAQ (reference sequence). The CDR3 is 14 amino acids. V was pared by 4 bases and J by 7 bases, with 13 bases between. The CDR3 DNA follows: TGTGCCAGCAGCTCCACAGGGTCTATCGGGGAGCTGTTTTTT. It yields the protein CASSSTGSIGELFF.

This clone showed up just a few times. The V gene is TRBV7-6, the J gene TRBJ1-5, with 7 bases that match TRBD1. This CDR3 is 16 amino acids long. CDR1 and CDR2 from the germline V gene are SGHVS and FNYEAQ. The trim removed 5 bases at V and 3 bases at J, leaving 10 bases unmatched. The CDR3 coding sequence is TGTGCCAGCAGCCCTCGACAGGGCAGTGACAATCAGCCCCAGCATTTT. Translating gives CASSPRQGSDNQPQHF. Together with reference TRBV7-6 and TRBJ1-5, the CDR3 gives the full variable domain: GAGVSQSPRYKVTKRGQDVALRCDPISGHVSLYWYRQALGQGPEFLTYFNYEAQQDKSGLPNDRFSAERPEGSISTLTIQRTEQRDSAMYRCASSPRQGSDNQPQHFGDGTRLSIL.

This chain uses TRBV19 with TRBJ2-7; 12 nucleotides agree with TRBD1. Losses at the gene ends were 5 bases for V and 4 bases for J; bases not matched to a gene: 9. This CDR3 has 16 amino acids. Germline CDR1 LNHDA, CDR2 SQIVND (reference sequence). The CDR3 nucleotides are TGTGCCAGTAGTGCCGGGGGACAGGGGGCTGTTTACGAGCAGTACTTC. As protein: CASSAGGQGAVYEQYF.